Listed below are T cell receptor beta chains from one sample, sequenced in a study of T cell responses to AZD1222 COVID-19 vaccine. Data came from immunoSEQ multiplex PCR; TCRdb stores just in-frame clones and leaves some out. The table has 140,000 or so clones, roughly 89% seen once; the top ten hold roughly 7.5%. The input for sequencing was peripheral blood, taken 28 days after the second dose of the MenACWY control vaccine. All receptors come from an adult who received the MenACWY meningococcal vaccine as a control. Each CDR3 is given with its conserved first and last residue. A D gene is named only where the DNA matches it firmly. The listing skips clone size in some rows; elsewhere it reads once, few, many or a size class.

J,size,V,D,DNA,CDR3
TRBJ2-7,.,TRBV3-1/TRBV3-2,.,TGTGCCAGCAGCCGAACCTTCTACGAGCAGTACTTC,CASSRTFYEQYF
TRBJ1-6,once,TRBV7-2,TRBD1,TGTGCCAGCAGCTTAGACGGGACAGGGGGATATTCACCCCTCCACTTT,CASSLDGTGGYSPLHF
TRBJ2-1,.,TRBV11-3,.,TGTGCCAGCAGCCCCCGGGGACGGCACCATGAGCAGTTCTTC,CASSPRGRHHEQFF
TRBJ2-7,.,TRBV7-8,TRBD1,TGTGCCAGCAGCCACAGGGGGCCTTTCAACGAGCAGTACTTC,CASSHRGPFNEQYF
TRBJ1-5,few,TRBV1,.,TGCACCCCCGAGTGGCTTGGGAATCAGCCCCAGCATTTT,CTPEWLGNQPQHF
TRBJ2-7,.,TRBV19,.,TGTGCCAGTAGTATAGACGGCACCGCGGCTAACTACGAGCAGTACTTC,CASSIDGTAANYEQYF
TRBJ1-1,.,TRBV3-1/TRBV3-2,.,TGTGCCAGCAGCCAATCTGAGGCGACGAACACTGAAGCTTTCTTT,CASSQSEATNTEAFF
TRBJ2-7,.,TRBV7-9,.,TGTGCCAGCGGGGGTCTCGAGGACACCGCCTACGAGCAGTACTTC,CASGGLEDTAYEQYF
TRBJ2-1,once,TRBV24-1,TRBD2,TGTGCCACCAGTGATCCAGCGGGAGGGCCCCACAATGAGCAGTTCTTC,CATSDPAGGPHNEQFF
TRBJ2-7,.,TRBV7-2,TRBD1,TGTGCCAGCAGCCCAACAGGGGTCTACGAGCAGTACTTC,CASSPTGVYEQYF
TRBJ2-5,.,TRBV19,TRBD2,TGTGCCAGTAGTATAGGCTTCGCGCGGGGGGGGTCGACGGAGACCCAGTACTTC,CASSIGFARGGSTETQYF
TRBJ1-1,.,TRBV27,TRBD1,TGTGCCAGCAGTTTCGCCAGGGGGGGATTCAACACTGAAGCTTTCTTT,CASSFARGGFNTEAFF
TRBJ2-5,.,TRBV6-2/TRBV6-3,.,TGTGCCAGCAGTTACCAACGGGAGAGGAGAGAGACCCAGTACTTC,CASSYQRERRETQYF
TRBJ2-4,.,TRBV7-8,.,TGTGCCAGCAGCGCAAGGCCCCCGGAGGACATTCAGTACTTC,CASSARPPEDIQYF
TRBJ2-3,.,TRBV24-1,TRBD2,TGTGCCACCAGTGATTTTACTAGCGGCACAGATACGCAGTATTTT,CATSDFTSGTDTQYF
TRBJ1-1,.,TRBV6-2/TRBV6-3,TRBD1,TGTGCCAGCAGTTACGTCCCGGGACAGGGATTGGACACTGAAGCTTTCTTT,CASSYVPGQGLDTEAFF
TRBJ2-6,.,TRBV27,.,TGTGCCAGCAGCACCCCCTCTGGGGCCAACGTCCTGACTTTC,CASSTPSGANVLTF
TRBJ2-3,.,TRBV7-2,TRBD2,TGTGCCAGCAGCTCCAGACTAGCGGGGGGAACAGATACGCAGTATTTT,CASSSRLAGGTDTQYF
TRBJ2-1,.,TRBV5-1,.,TGCGCCAGCAGCTTGGTAACTAGCTTAGATGAGCAGTTCTTC,CASSLVTSLDEQFF
TRBJ1-4,.,TRBV9,.,TGTGCCAGCAGCGGAAACAGATTAACTAATGAAAAACTGTTTTTT,CASSGNRLTNEKLFF
TRBJ2-7,.,TRBV5-6,.,TGTGCCAGCAGCTTGGAGGGAATCGAGCAGTACTTC,CASSLEGIEQYF
TRBJ2-2,once,TRBV2,.,TGTGCCAGTATCATTGACACTGACACCGGGGAGCTGTTTTTT,CASIIDTDTGELFF
TRBJ2-7,.,TRBV11-3,.,TGTGCCAGCAGCTTAGGACAGGGGACTACCTACGAGCAGTACTTC,CASSLGQGTTYEQYF
TRBJ1-6,.,TRBV9,.,TGTGCCAGCAGCGTAGCACAGGGCGATTCACCCCTCCACTTT,CASSVAQGDSPLHF
TRBJ2-7,.,TRBV7-8,.,TGTGCCAGCAGCCACGCCGCCGGGCCCGACTTCGAGCAGTACTTC,CASSHAAGPDFEQYF
TRBJ2-5,.,TRBV4-1,.,TGCGCCAGCAGCCAAGCAGTGGGAGAGACCCAGTACTTC,CASSQAVGETQYF
TRBJ2-1,.,TRBV21-1,.,TGTGCCGCTAACTCAGGGGGTAGCGGGAACAATGAGCAGTTCTTC,CAANSGGSGNNEQFF
TRBJ1-4,.,TRBV11-2,.,TGTGCCAGCAGCTTTGGAGGAAAGGAAAAACTGTTTTTT,CASSFGGKEKLFF
TRBJ2-7,.,TRBV28,.,TGTGCCAGCAGTCAGGACAAGCCCCTCGAGCAGTACTTC,CASSQDKPLEQYF
TRBJ1-1,once,TRBV7-9,.,TGTGCCAGCAGTTTACTCGACGGAAGAAAGACTGAAGCTTTCTTT,CASSLLDGRKTEAFF
TRBJ2-2,medium-sized,TRBV27,.,TGTGCCACCTGGTTTTCCGGGGAGCTGTTTTTT,CATWFSGELFF
TRBJ1-5,.,TRBV5-1,.,TGCGCCAGCAGCCCTGGTCAGGGGAATCAGCCCCAGCATTTT,CASSPGQGNQPQHF
TRBJ2-3,.,TRBV12-3/TRBV12-4,.,TGTGCCAGCAGCGAACTGCGTAGGCAGTATTTT,CASSELRRQYF
TRBJ2-1,.,TRBV6-2/TRBV6-3,TRBD2,TGTGCCAGCAGCCCCCACGGGACTAGCGGGGGGAACTACAATGAGCAGTTCTTC,CASSPHGTSGGNYNEQFF
TRBJ2-7,.,TRBV6-2/TRBV6-3,TRBD2,TGTGCCAGCAGTTACCGGGGAAGCGGGAGGTACGAGCAGTACTTC,CASSYRGSGRYEQYF
TRBJ2-3,.,TRBV6-2/TRBV6-3,.,TGTGCCAGCAGTTATGGGACAACCACGCAGTATTTT,CASSYGTTTQYF
TRBJ2-7,.,TRBV5-8,.,TGTGCCAGCAACTCGAATTTTCAGGGGGGAGGCGCCCTCGAGCAGTACTTC,CASNSNFQGGGALEQYF
TRBJ1-6,.,TRBV6-6,.,TGTGCCAGCAGCCTACTTAGCCCGGCTGAAAATTCACCCCTCCACTTT,CASSLLSPAENSPLHF
TRBJ1-3,.,TRBV28,TRBD1,TGTGCCAGCATCCCAGGGGGCTCTGGAAACACCATATATTTT,CASIPGGSGNTIYF
TRBJ2-1,.,TRBV29-1,.,TGCAGCGTTGAAGGCGGGGCGGGCGGTGAGCAGTTCTTC,CSVEGGAGGEQFF
TRBJ2-1,.,TRBV4-3,.,TGCGCCAGCAGCCAATTCGGGTCGCGCGATGAGCAGTTCTTC,CASSQFGSRDEQFF
TRBJ2-7,once,TRBV28,.,TGTGCCAGCAATTCGGACAGTCGGGGCGAGCAGTACTTC,CASNSDSRGEQYF
TRBJ2-7,.,TRBV19,.,TGTGCCAGTAGTATAAAGGGGGTCTACGAGCAGTACTTC,CASSIKGVYEQYF
TRBJ2-7,.,TRBV5-1,.,TGCGCCAGCAGCTTGACATCGTCTAGCGGACAGTCCGAGCAGTACTTC,CASSLTSSSGQSEQYF
TRBJ1-4,few,TRBV27,.,TGTGCCAGCAGTTTATTACGGAATTCGAGGGTGTTTTTT,CASSLLRNSRVFF
TRBJ2-1,.,TRBV7-9,TRBD2,TGTGCCAGCAGCTTGGGACTAGCGGGGGGGATCGATGAGCAGTTCTTC,CASSLGLAGGIDEQFF
TRBJ2-2,.,TRBV27,TRBD2,TGTGCCAGCAGTTTATTTTGGGCTAGCGGGGGGAACACCGGGGAGCTGTTTTTT,CASSLFWASGGNTGELFF
TRBJ1-6,.,TRBV19,.,TGTGCCAGTAGTAAGGAGGGCGGCGTCGATAATTCACCCCTCCACTTT,CASSKEGGVDNSPLHF
TRBJ2-7,.,TRBV2,TRBD1,TGTGCCAGCAGGAACCGGACAGGGCCCTACGAGCAGTACTTC,CASRNRTGPYEQYF
TRBJ2-7,.,TRBV6-2/TRBV6-3,.,TGTGCCAGCAGTTCGCAGTTAGAGCCGTACCCCCACGAGCAGTACTTC,CASSSQLEPYPHEQYF